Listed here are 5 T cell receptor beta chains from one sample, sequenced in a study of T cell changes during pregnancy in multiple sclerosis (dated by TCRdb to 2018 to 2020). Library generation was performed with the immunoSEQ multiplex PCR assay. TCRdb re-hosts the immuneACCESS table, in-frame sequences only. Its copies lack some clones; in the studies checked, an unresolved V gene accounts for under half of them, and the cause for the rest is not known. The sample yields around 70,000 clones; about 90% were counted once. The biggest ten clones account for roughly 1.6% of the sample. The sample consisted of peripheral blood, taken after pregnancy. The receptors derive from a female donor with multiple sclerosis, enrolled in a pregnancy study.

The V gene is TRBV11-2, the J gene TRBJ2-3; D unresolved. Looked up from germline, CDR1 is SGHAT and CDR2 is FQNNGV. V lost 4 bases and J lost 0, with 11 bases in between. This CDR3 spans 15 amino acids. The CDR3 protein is CASSSHIASTDTQYF. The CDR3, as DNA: TGTGCCAGCAGCTCCCACATAGCTAGCACAGATACGCAGTATTTT.

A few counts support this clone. The CDR3 bases are TGTGCCAGCAGACTCTCCCCGGGGTCTACTGAAGCTTTCTTT. Its translation: CASRLSPGSTEAFF. This chain links TRBV2 with TRBJ1-1; D is uncertain. The CDR3 is 14 residues long. Germline V CDR1 and CDR2: SNHLY, FYNNEI. V lost 6 bases and J 5 bases, leaving 16 bases between the germline ends.

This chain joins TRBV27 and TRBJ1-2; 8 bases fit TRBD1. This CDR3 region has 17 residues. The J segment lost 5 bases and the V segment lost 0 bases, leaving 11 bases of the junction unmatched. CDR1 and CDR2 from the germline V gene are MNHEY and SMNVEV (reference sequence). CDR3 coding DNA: TGTGCCAGCAGTTTATCGAGGGTCTCAGGGGGCCGGTATGGCTACACCTTC. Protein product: CASSLSRVSGGRYGYTF.

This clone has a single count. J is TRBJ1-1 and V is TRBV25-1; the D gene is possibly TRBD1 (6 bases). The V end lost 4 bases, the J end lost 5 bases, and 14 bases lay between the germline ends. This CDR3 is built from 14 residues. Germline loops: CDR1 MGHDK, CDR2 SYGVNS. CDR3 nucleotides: TGTGCCAGCAGTGGGACAGCCCCCTTGACTGAAGCTTTCTTT. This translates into CASSGTAPLTEAFF. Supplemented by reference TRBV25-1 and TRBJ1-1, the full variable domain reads EADIYQTPRYLVIGTGKKITLECSQTMGHDKMYWYQQDPGMELHLIHYSYGVNSTEKGDLSSESTVSRIRTEHFPLTLESARPSHTSQYLCASSGTAPLTEAFFGQGTRLTVV.

The CDR3 loop is CASTPFRDSFSNTEAFF. DNA of the CDR3: TGTGCCAGCACTCCGTTTCGGGACTCTTTTTCGAACACTGAAGCTTTCTTT. The chain links TRBV28 to TRBJ1-1, with a tentative D call TRBD1 (5 bases). Deletions cut 7 bases from V and 1 base from J, with 22 bases between. This CDR3 contains 17 residues. The V gene's germline CDR1 is MDHEN and CDR2 SYDVKM.